Below, 11 T cell receptor beta chains from the same sample are listed, as sequenced in a study of T cells in women clearing cervical HPV infection. Some clones are missing from TCRdb's copy, which holds only in-frame ones; the method was immunoSEQ multiplex PCR. The sample's table shows about 20,000 clones. The source material was blood buffy coat. The receptors stem from a woman between 18 and 70 years old with a cervical HPV16 infection that either progressed to CIN3+ or cleared (not recorded which).

A note on this clone: The read ends 3 residues before the CDR3 terminus; that terminus is restored from the germline J gene. This chain joins TRBV10-1 and TRBJ2-5; 7 bases are a match to TRBD1. This CDR3 spans 13 amino acids. Germline V gene lookup returns CDR1 WNHNN and CDR2 SYGVQD (reference sequence). J was trimmed by 3 bases and V by 5 bases; bases with no gene match: 3. Here the CDR3 reads CASSQTGEETQYF. The covered CDR3 bases are TGCGCCAGCAGTCAAACAGGGGAAGAGACC.

A word on this clone: With the read ending 3 residues before the CDR3 end, the germline J gene is used to fill in that end. V and J are TRBV7-9 and TRBJ2-3; D might be TRBD1 (6 bases). The V end lost 7 bases, the J end lost 6 bases, and 17 bases lay between the germline ends. CDR1 is SEHNR, CDR2 FQNEAQ, per germline (reference sequence). This CDR3 comprises 14 residues. Partial CDR3 DNA: TGTGCCAGCAAAGTGGGGGCAGGTACGGATACG. Translation gives CASKVGAGTDT. The whole CDR3 protein is CASKVGAGTDTQYF.

Remarks on this clone: The read terminates 3 residues ahead of where the CDR3 ends, so the germline J gene completes it. The genes are TRBV4-2 and TRBJ2-5; TRBD2 agrees at 11 bases. Germline CDR1 and CDR2: LGHNA and YNFKEQ. V lost 1 base to trimming and J lost 2 bases; unmatched junction nucleotides: 9. The CDR3 totals 18 residues. The DNA read from the CDR3 is TGTGCCAGCAGCCAAGTGGCTAGCGGGGGGTACAGTCAAGAGACC. Translating it yields CASSQVASGGYSQET. The whole CDR3 sequence is CASSQVASGGYSQETQYF.

In regard to this clone: The read stops 3 residues short of the end of the CDR3; the missing end is completed from the germline J gene. This sequence joins TRBV7-9 and TRBJ2-7; 7 nucleotides match TRBD1. The CDR3 runs 15 residues. V gave up 1 base and J gave up 2 bases; unmatched junction bases: 5. The germline V gene encodes CDR1 SEHNR and CDR2 FQNEAQ (reference sequence). CDR3 residues: CASSLEVQGTYEQYF. Partial CDR3 DNA: TGTGCCAGCAGCTTAGAAGTACAGGGGACCTACGAG.

Remarks on this clone: Read coverage stops 3 residues before the CDR3 terminus; the germline J gene supplies the remainder. The chain combines TRBV2 with TRBJ2-3, with TRBD2 matching over 7 bases. Per germline, CDR1 SNHLY and CDR2 FYNNEI. This CDR3 contains 15 residues. The sequenced part of the CDR3 DNA is TGTGCCAGCAGTGGGACGACTAGCCTTGGAGAGACG. Protein: CASSGTTSLGET. The CDR3 in its entirety is CASSGTTSLGETQYF.

Worth noting for this clone: The read ends 3 residues early relative to the CDR3; the germline J gene fills the gap. This sequence joins TRBV5-4 and TRBJ2-3; weak D call: TRBD1 (7 bases). Germline-derived CDR1 and CDR2 are SGHNT and YYREEE (reference sequence). CDR3 length: 11 residues. CDR3: CASTEGATQYF. Partial CDR3 DNA: TGTGCCAGCACGGAGGGGGCCACG.

As to this clone: The CDR3 end is not reached by the read, which stops 3 residues before it; the germline J gene fills it in. The rearrangement links TRBV2 to TRBJ1-5; 8 bases line up with TRBD1. V dropped 7 bases and J dropped 0; count of bases not matched to a gene: 5. The CDR3 length is 15 residues. Germline CDR1 reads SNHLY; CDR2 reads FYNNEI. CDR3 bases read: TGTGCCAGCAAACTGGGACAGGCTAGCAATCAGCCC. Residues: CASKLGQASNQP. The complete CDR3 reads CASKLGQASNQPQHF.

In regard to this clone: The read ends 3 residues shy of where the CDR3 ends; the end is completed using the germline J gene. The chain links TRBV19 to TRBJ1-2; TRBD1 is a possible D gene (6 bases). Germline V gene data show CDR1 as LNHDA and CDR2 as SQIVND (reference sequence). This CDR3 spans 15 amino acids. The CDR3: CASSIGTALVDDYTF. CDR3 DNA, as far as it was read: TGTGCCAGTAGTATAGGGACAGCCTTAGTAGATGAC.

Comment on this clone: The DNA ends 3 residues before the CDR3 does, and the rest of the CDR3 is filled in from the germline J gene. This chain uses TRBV19 with TRBJ2-1, with 7 bases fitting TRBD1. The ends lost 6 bases at V and 6 bases at J; junction bases unmatched: 8. CDR3 length: 14 amino acids. The germline V gene encodes CDR1 LNHDA and CDR2 SQIVND (reference sequence). The sequenced CDR3 bases are TGTGCCAGTAGAACGACAGGGCTGAGCAATGAG. It yields the protein CASRTTGLSNE. The entire CDR3 sequence reads CASRTTGLSNEQFF.

In the case of this clone: The read falls 3 residues short of the CDR3 end, and the missing part is taken from the germline J gene. The chain has TRBV7-3 and TRBJ2-1, with unresolved D. Germline V lookup: CDR1 SGHTA, CDR2 FQGTGA. V lost 4 bases to trimming and J lost 0 bases, with 16 bases between them. The CDR3 spans 17 residues. CDR3 sequence: CASSYVPAALSYNEQFF. CDR3 DNA (partial): TGTGCCAGCAGCTACGTCCCCGCGGCCCTCTCCTACAATGAG.

In regard to this clone: The read stops 3 residues short of the end of the CDR3; the missing end is completed from the germline J gene. The chain carries TRBV5-1 and TRBJ2-4; TRBD2 matches 8 bases. J gave up 5 bases and V 5 bases, and 3 bases lay outside the gene matches. Per the germline V gene, CDR1 is SGHRS and CDR2 is YFSETQ. The CDR3 is 13 residues long. The DNA read from the CDR3 is TGCGCCAGCAGTCCTAGCGGGCAAAACATT. Amino acid sequence: CASSPSGQNI. The CDR3 as a whole reads CASSPSGQNIQYF.